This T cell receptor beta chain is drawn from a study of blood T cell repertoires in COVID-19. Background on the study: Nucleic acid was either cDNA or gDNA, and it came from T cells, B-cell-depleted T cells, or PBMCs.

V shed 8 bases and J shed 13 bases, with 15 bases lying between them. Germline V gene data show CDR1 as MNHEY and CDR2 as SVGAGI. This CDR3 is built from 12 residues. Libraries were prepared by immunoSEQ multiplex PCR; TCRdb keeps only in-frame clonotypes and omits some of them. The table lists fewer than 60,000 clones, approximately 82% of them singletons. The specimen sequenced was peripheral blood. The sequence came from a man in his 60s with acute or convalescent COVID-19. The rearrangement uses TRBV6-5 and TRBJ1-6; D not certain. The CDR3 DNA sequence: TGTGCCAGCCGCAAGCTACGTACTCCCCTCCACTTT. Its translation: CASRKLRTPLHF.